The present T cell receptor beta chain was sequenced within a study of T cells in Graves' hyperthyroidism and ophthalmopathy. Study-level points and caveats: Within blood appeared most thyroid clonotypes that had expanded above 0.001.

Concerning this clonotype: Its antigen is not known.

Amplified TCR beta CDR3 regions came from RNA transcripts. The HTBI primer set was used in a first-round RT-PCR of the TCR CDR3. A single record per CDR3 protein comes from TCRdb applying MiXCR to the multiplex PCR reads. The repertoire includes some 700,000 distinct CDR3 sequences, around 15% of them detected once, and around 15% sits in the top ten. Patients aged 18 to 65 had newly diagnosed hyperthyroidism of under 2 months' duration. Uncontrolled infection, other autoimmune disease, pregnancy and lactation each barred patients from inclusion. It was around 10 ml of fresh peripheral blood that supplied the PBMCs. V was pared by 0 bases and J by 8 bases, with 12 bases of the junction left unmatched. This CDR3 contains 17 residues. Germline V CDR1 and CDR2: LGHDT, YNNKEL (reference sequence).

Source material: blood. This chain connects TRBV3-1 to TRBJ2-1, with 8 bases lining up with TRBD2. The sequence was obtained from a man aged 50-59 years with Graves' hyperthyroidism. For the CDR3, the DNA is TGTGCCAGCAGCCAAGATGTCCCTAGCGGGCTGGGGGATGAGCAGTTCTTC. It specifies CASSQDVPSGLGDEQFF.